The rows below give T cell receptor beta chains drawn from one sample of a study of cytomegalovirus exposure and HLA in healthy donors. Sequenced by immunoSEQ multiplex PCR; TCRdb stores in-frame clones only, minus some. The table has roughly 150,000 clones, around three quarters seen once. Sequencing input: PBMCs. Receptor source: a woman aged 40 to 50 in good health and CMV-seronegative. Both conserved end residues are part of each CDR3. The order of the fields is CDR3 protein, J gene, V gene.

CDR3 protein: CASSQEVSVTNEQFF
J gene: TRBJ2-1
V gene: TRBV14

CDR3 protein: CASSTGTEETQYF
J gene: TRBJ2-5
V gene: TRBV5-4

CDR3 protein: CAISAQGARGTEAFF
J gene: TRBJ1-1
V gene: TRBV10-3

CDR3 protein: CASSQAPQGETQYF
J gene: TRBJ2-5
V gene: TRBV11-2

CDR3 protein: CASSLSGDSWAKGQFF
J gene: TRBJ2-1
V gene: TRBV13

CDR3 protein: CASSQTLLAESWDTQYF
J gene: TRBJ2-3
V gene: TRBV4-2

CDR3 protein: CASSRTVSYEQYF
J gene: TRBJ2-7
V gene: TRBV6-5

CDR3 protein: CASRRQGAQGYTF
J gene: TRBJ1-2
V gene: TRBV13

CDR3 protein: CASSPPPGTGKGYTF
J gene: TRBJ1-2
V gene: TRBV28

CDR3 protein: CASSYTGGYEQYF
J gene: TRBJ2-7
V gene: TRBV6-6

CDR3 protein: CASSSEIRGEQFF
J gene: TRBJ2-1
V gene: TRBV27

CDR3 protein: CASSPRGSGDLGEQYF
J gene: TRBJ2-7
V gene: TRBV11-1

CDR3 protein: CASSPRFGGGNTEAFF
J gene: TRBJ1-1
V gene: TRBV18

CDR3 protein: CASSEGVPDRDTYRGRKQPQHF
J gene: TRBJ1-5
V gene: TRBV6-1

CDR3 protein: CASSLRREATF
J gene: TRBJ1-2
V gene: TRBV7-2

CDR3 protein: CASSLHGRTLDEQYF
J gene: TRBJ2-7
V gene: TRBV11-2

CDR3 protein: CSVAGHSSGLSSYEQYF
J gene: TRBJ2-7
V gene: TRBV29-1

CDR3 protein: CAWSRGRASEQYF
J gene: TRBJ2-7
V gene: TRBV30

CDR3 protein: CAHGKDTQYNDEKLFF
J gene: TRBJ1-4
V gene: TRBV30

CDR3 protein: CASSLTLEGAFF
J gene: TRBJ1-1
V gene: TRBV28

CDR3 protein: CASSPGQGEDTQYF
J gene: TRBJ2-3
V gene: TRBV13

CDR3 protein: CAWSLSSYNEQFF
J gene: TRBJ2-1
V gene: TRBV30

CDR3 protein: CASSHLRGRERDEQFF
J gene: TRBJ2-1
V gene: TRBV14

CDR3 protein: CAISGGLGALYNEQFF
J gene: TRBJ2-1
V gene: TRBV10-3

CDR3 protein: CASSQDGSSGGDYNEQFF
J gene: TRBJ2-1
V gene: TRBV4-1

CDR3 protein: CASSDPWTSGRDEQYF
J gene: TRBJ2-7
V gene: TRBV6-1

CDR3 protein: CASSLAGDNEQFF
J gene: TRBJ2-1
V gene: TRBV27

CDR3 protein: CASSTTGGGQPQHF
J gene: TRBJ1-5
V gene: TRBV19

CDR3 protein: CASSGRLSQNNEQFF
J gene: TRBJ2-1
V gene: TRBV9

CDR3 protein: CASSRQGNQPQHF
J gene: TRBJ1-5
V gene: TRBV25-1

CDR3 protein: CASSEEGSAYGYTF
J gene: TRBJ1-2
V gene: TRBV2

CDR3 protein: CASRARGLDTGELFF
J gene: TRBJ2-2
V gene: TRBV6-1

CDR3 protein: CASSAGSPETQYF
J gene: TRBJ2-5
V gene: TRBV28

CDR3 protein: CSVQNTGELFF
J gene: TRBJ2-2
V gene: TRBV29-1

CDR3 protein: CSVVGVRHTEAFF
J gene: TRBJ1-1
V gene: TRBV29-1

CDR3 protein: CASSPQREEAFF
J gene: TRBJ1-1
V gene: TRBV18

CDR3 protein: CASSLATGTQYF
J gene: TRBJ2-3
V gene: TRBV11-3

CDR3 protein: CAWTWGRRSTEAFF
J gene: TRBJ1-1
V gene: TRBV30

CDR3 protein: CASSIVQYNQPQHF
J gene: TRBJ1-5
V gene: TRBV19

CDR3 protein: CASSTGQIYEQYF
J gene: TRBJ2-7
V gene: TRBV28

CDR3 protein: CASRPLTGAEQYF
J gene: TRBJ2-7
V gene: TRBV6-5

CDR3 protein: CSVEKDRGLGGYTF
J gene: TRBJ1-2
V gene: TRBV29-1

CDR3 protein: CASSASGTLTTGELFF
J gene: TRBJ2-2
V gene: TRBV13

CDR3 protein: CATSSGRAEETQYF
J gene: TRBJ2-5
V gene: TRBV10-3

CDR3 protein: CASSRSGSRYSYEQYF
J gene: TRBJ2-7
V gene: TRBV5-4

CDR3 protein: CASSVSSSGETQYF
J gene: TRBJ2-5
V gene: TRBV9

CDR3 protein: CAIQKGTGDTEAFF
J gene: TRBJ1-1
V gene: TRBV10-3

CDR3 protein: CASSFWDVGGGEQFF
J gene: TRBJ2-1
V gene: TRBV27

CDR3 protein: CAWKGDRGEKLFF
J gene: TRBJ1-4
V gene: TRBV30

CDR3 protein: CASSYSGLINYGYTF
J gene: TRBJ1-2
V gene: TRBV6-5

CDR3 protein: CASSPIWTGEAFF
J gene: TRBJ1-1
V gene: TRBV2

CDR3 protein: CASSPMAGSTDTQYF
J gene: TRBJ2-3
V gene: TRBV18

CDR3 protein: CASSLSYRGFHEQYF
J gene: TRBJ2-7
V gene: TRBV28